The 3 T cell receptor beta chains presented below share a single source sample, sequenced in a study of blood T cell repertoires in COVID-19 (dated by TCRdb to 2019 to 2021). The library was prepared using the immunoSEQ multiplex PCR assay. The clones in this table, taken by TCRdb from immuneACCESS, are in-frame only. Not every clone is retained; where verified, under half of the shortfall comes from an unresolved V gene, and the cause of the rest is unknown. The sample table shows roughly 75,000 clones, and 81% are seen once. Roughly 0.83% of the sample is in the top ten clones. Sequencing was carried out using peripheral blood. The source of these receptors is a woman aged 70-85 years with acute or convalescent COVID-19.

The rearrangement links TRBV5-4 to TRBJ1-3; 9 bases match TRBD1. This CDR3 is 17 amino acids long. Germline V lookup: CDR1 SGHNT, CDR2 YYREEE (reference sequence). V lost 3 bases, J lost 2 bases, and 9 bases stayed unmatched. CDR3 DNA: TGTGCCAGCAGCTCGGGACAGGGATATTCAGCTGGAAACACCATATATTTT. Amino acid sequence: CASSSGQGYSAGNTIYF.

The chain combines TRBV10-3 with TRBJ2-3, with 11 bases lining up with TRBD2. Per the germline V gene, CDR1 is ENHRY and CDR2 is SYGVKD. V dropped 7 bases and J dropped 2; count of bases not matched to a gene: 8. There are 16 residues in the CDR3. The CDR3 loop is CAIKGPTSGATDTQYF. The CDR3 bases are TGTGCCATCAAAGGTCCGACTAGCGGGGCCACAGATACGCAGTATTTT.

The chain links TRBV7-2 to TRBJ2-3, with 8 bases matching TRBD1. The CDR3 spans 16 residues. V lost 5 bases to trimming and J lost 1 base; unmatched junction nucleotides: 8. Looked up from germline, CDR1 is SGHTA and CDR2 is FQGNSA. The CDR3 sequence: CASSPGTGLGTDTQYF. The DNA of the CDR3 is TGTGCCAGCAGCCCTGGGACAGGACTCGGCACAGATACGCAGTATTTT.